The T cell receptor beta chain described here comes from a study of ipilimumab plus nivolumab after autologous stem cell transplantation. Clones were read by immunoSEQ multiplex PCR, and TCRdb kept only the in-frame ones, dropping some. The table has roughly 2,400 clones, over 90% seen once. The CDR3 consists of 13 residues. Trimming removed 3 bases from V and 1 base from J; junction bases left unmatched: 0. Germline V lookup: CDR1 SGHRS, CDR2 YFSETQ. The V and J genes are TRBV5-1 and TRBJ1-1; the match to TRBD1 covers 7 bases. Specimen: PBMCs, collected in a trial of ipilimumab plus nivolumab as post-transplant consolidation. The TCR originated in a male donor with primary mediastinal lymphoma. The CDR3 DNA sequence: TGCGCCAGCAGCTGGGACAGGAACACTGAAGCTTTCTTT. Protein product: CASSWDRNTEAFF.